These 17 T cell receptor beta chains share one sample of origin, sequenced in a study of blood T cell repertoires in COVID-19. Assay: immunoSEQ multiplex PCR; the TCRdb copy retains only in-frame clones and omits some. Among around 230,000 clones listed, 88% were seen once. Material for sequencing was PBMCs or T cells enriched from blood (not recorded which). Receptors originate from a woman aged 25 to 39 who had recovered from COVID-19.

The rearrangement uses TRBV7-9 and TRBJ2-2; the match to TRBD1 covers 7 bases. Trimming took 6 bases from V and 3 from J; bases not matched to a gene: 7. The CDR3 contains 15 residues. The germline V gene encodes CDR1 SEHNR and CDR2 FQNEAQ (reference sequence). Here the CDR3 reads CASRYRGGDTGELFF. In nucleotides, the CDR3 is TGTGCCAGCAGGTACAGGGGTGGGGACACCGGGGAGCTGTTTTTT.

Worth noting for this clone: Because the CDR3's place on the DNA is in doubt, the DNA is left out and the CDR3 is given as listed by TCRdb. V and J are TRBV6-5 and TRBJ2-1; no DNA check was done on the table's D call, TRBD2. Germline V gene sequence: CDR1 MNHEY, CDR2 SVGAGI. The CDR3 comprises 14 residues, both ends counted. The chain's CDR3 is CASSYDDFGNEQFF.

This clone was counted a single time. This same CDR3 is encoded by further DNA sequences in the sample. The chain has TRBV11-2 and TRBJ1-6; 10 bases fit TRBD1. This CDR3 spans 15 amino acids. Germline V CDR1 and CDR2: SGHAT, FQNNGV. J lost 7 bases, V lost 3 bases, and 3 bases had no gene match. The CDR3 loop reads CASSLGTGENSPLHF. As DNA, the CDR3 is TGTGCCAGCAGCTTGGGGACAGGGGAGAATTCACCCCTCCACTTT.

About this clone: A much larger clone sits a single nucleotide away, making a read error possible. V gene TRBV25-1 combines with J gene TRBJ1-2, with D tentatively TRBD1 (5 bases). CDR1 is MGHDK and CDR2 is SYGVNS in the germline V gene. V lost 2 bases to trimming and J lost 4 bases, with 5 bases between them. CDR3 length: 12 residues. CDR3 in DNA: TGTGCCAGCAGTGAACAGGGCTATGGCTACACCTTC. Translation: CASSEQGYGYTF.

The chain carries TRBV27 and TRBJ2-2; D not certain. The CDR3 extends over 14 amino acids. Deletions cut 2 bases from V and 6 bases from J, with 10 bases between. Germline loops: CDR1 MNHEY, CDR2 SMNVEV (reference sequence). CDR3 in amino acids: CASSLIWPPGELFF. The CDR3 DNA follows: TGTGCCAGCAGTTTAATATGGCCGCCCGGGGAGCTGTTTTTT.

The J gene is TRBJ1-1, the V gene TRBV4-3; D call uncertain. This CDR3 is built from 14 residues. The germline V and J ends were trimmed by 0 bases and 8 bases, with 13 bases remaining between them. The germline CDR1 and CDR2 sequences are LGHNA and YSLEER. The CDR3 DNA follows: TGCGCCAGCAGCCAAGATTCAGGTTCCCAGGAAGCTTTCTTT. Its translation: CASSQDSGSQEAFF.

Only one count was recorded for this clone. CDR3 DNA: TGTGCCAGCAGCTTCAGCTGGCAGGGATCGATGGACAAAAACATTCAGTACTTC. This translates into CASSFSWQGSMDKNIQYF. The chain links TRBV7-9 to TRBJ2-4; weak D call: TRBD1 (5 bases). V was pared by 3 bases and J by 3 bases, with 21 bases between. This CDR3 is 18 amino acids long. In germline, CDR1 is SEHNR, CDR2 FQNEAQ (reference sequence).

CDR3 amino acids: CASSAGSSGGPYRELFF. The CDR3 DNA follows: TGTGCCAGCAGCGCGGGTTCTAGCGGGGGGCCGTACAGGGAGCTGTTTTTT. The gene calls are TRBV9 and TRBJ2-2; 11 nucleotides line up with TRBD2. This CDR3 region has 17 residues. V lost 3 bases, J lost 9 bases, and 13 bases stayed unmatched. Germline values: CDR1 SGDLS, CDR2 YYNGEE.

This clone was counted between two and nine times. The chain recombines TRBV9 with TRBJ1-1; possible D gene TRBD1, 5 bases. The V end was cut by 1 base, the J end by 5 bases, with 15 bases between. The CDR3 spans 15 residues. Germline V gene lookup returns CDR1 SGDLS and CDR2 YYNGEE. CDR3 protein: CASSVMGQGGTEAFF. The CDR3 bases are TGTGCCAGCAGCGTAATGGGGCAGGGAGGTACTGAAGCTTTCTTT.

This chain joins TRBV7-2 and TRBJ2-3; 11 bases are shared with TRBD2. The CDR3 covers 15 residues. The junction had 3 bases not matched to a gene; V was cut back by 3 bases and J by 4 bases. Per the germline V gene, CDR1 is SGHTA and CDR2 is FQGNSA. Here the CDR3 reads CASSFSGGGADTQYF. Here the CDR3 DNA reads TGTGCCAGCAGCTTTAGCGGGGGGGGTGCAGATACGCAGTATTTT.

The chain links TRBV21-1 to TRBJ2-3; TRBD2 is the table's D call, not checked against the DNA. TRBV21-1 is recorded as a pseudogene. This CDR3 has 11 residues. The CDR3 protein is CASSNSCTQYF. The CDR3 region has the DNA TGTGCCAGCAGCAATTCGTGTACGCAGTATTTT.

V gene TRBV5-6 combines with J gene TRBJ2-7, with 12 bases aligning to TRBD1. This CDR3 spans 15 amino acids. The junction had 5 bases not matched to a gene; V was cut back by 4 bases and J by 3 bases. Per germline, CDR1 SGHDT and CDR2 YYEEEE. CDR3 nucleotides: TGTGCCAGCAGCCGGGACAGGGGGCTCCTCTACGAGCAGTACTTC. Translated: CASSRDRGLLYEQYF.

The chain has TRBV6-5 and TRBJ2-1; 7 nucleotides align to TRBD2. The CDR3 is made up of 14 amino acids. CDR1 and CDR2 from the germline V gene are MNHEY and SVGAGI. Trimming removed 4 bases from V and 10 bases from J; junction bases left unmatched: 10. The CDR3 sequence is CASSSPLGREEQFF. The DNA for the CDR3 is TGTGCCAGCAGTTCACCCCTTGGGAGGGAGGAGCAGTTCTTC.

J is TRBJ1-2 and V is TRBV15, with D unresolved. Deletions cut 0 bases from V and 4 bases from J, with 12 bases between. The CDR3 runs 15 residues. Germline CDR1 LNHNV, CDR2 YYDKDF (reference sequence). The CDR3 is CATSRDAGEVYGYTF. CDR3 DNA: TGTGCCACCAGCAGAGATGCCGGGGAAGTCTATGGCTACACCTTC.

This chain connects TRBV7-2 to TRBJ2-1, with 12 positions matching TRBD2. Germline V gene data show CDR1 as SGHTA and CDR2 as FQGNSA. This CDR3 is 16 amino acids long. With 2 bases clipped from V and 9 bases from J, the junction kept 8 bases outside the gene matches. CDR3: CASSLTLAGGTFEQFF. The DNA for the CDR3 is TGTGCCAGCAGCTTAACACTAGCGGGGGGAACGTTTGAGCAGTTCTTC.

The V gene is TRBV4-2, the J gene TRBJ1-1; maybe TRBD1 (6 bases). The CDR3 has 16 amino acids. Germline CDR1 is LGHNA and CDR2 is YNFKEQ. The V end lost 0 bases, the J end lost 0 bases, and 11 bases lay between the germline ends. CDR3 region: CASSQDRGGMNTEAFF. The CDR3, as DNA: TGTGCCAGCAGCCAAGACAGGGGAGGGATGAACACTGAAGCTTTCTTT.

The rearrangement uses TRBV5-6 and TRBJ2-1; 9 bases align to TRBD2. Germline-derived CDR1 and CDR2 are SGHDT and YYEEEE. V was clipped by 3 bases and J by 5 bases; unmatched bases: 0. The CDR3 sequence is 13 residues long. CDR3 bases: TGTGCCAGCAGCTGGACTAGCGACAATGAGCAGTTCTTC. Translation: CASSWTSDNEQFF.